These 29 T cell receptor beta chains were sequenced from one sample in a study of CD8 T cells in Susac syndrome. Random hexamers primed reverse transcription of about 0.45 to 1 ug RNA. TCRdb called the immunoSEQ multiplex PCR reads again in MiXCR, with one record for every CDR3 protein. Among 300,000 or so distinct CDR3 sequences listed, about 91% were seen once. The specimen was CD4+ T cells from PBMCs. These TCRs come from a human donor with multiple sclerosis.

This sequence joins TRBV20-1 and TRBJ2-1, with D hard to call. Trimming removed 3 bases at V and 2 bases at J, with 14 bases between. Germline lookup yields CDR1 DFQATT and CDR2 SNEGSKA (reference sequence). The CDR3 is 15 amino acids. CDR3 DNA sequence: TGCAGTGCTAGTAAGGCGGCCGTAACCTACAATGAGCAGTTCTTC. It translates to CSASKAAVTYNEQFF.

CDR3 sequence (DNA): TGTGCCAGCAGCCAAGTGGCCGCAGTGGATGGCTACACCTTC. It is translated as CASSQVAAVDGYTF. This rearrangement joins TRBV3-1 to TRBJ1-2; unclear D gene. V lost 1 base to trimming and J lost 6 bases, with 12 bases between them. CDR3 length: 14 amino acids. Germline V gene data show CDR1 as LGHDT and CDR2 as YNNKEL (reference sequence).

The J gene is TRBJ1-2, the V gene TRBV20-1; 7 nucleotides match TRBD1. Germline values: CDR1 DFQATT, CDR2 SNEGSKA (reference sequence). The CDR3 has 13 amino acids. V lost 6 bases, J lost 8 bases, and 12 bases stayed unmatched. This chain's CDR3 is CSASSTGARGYTF. The CDR3 nucleotides are TGCAGTGCGAGTTCCACAGGGGCGCGGGGCTACACCTTC.

The chain has TRBV30 and TRBJ1-1, with no clear D. CDR3 size: 12 residues. Trimming pared 6 bases from V and 1 base from J, leaving 9 bases between. The V gene's germline CDR1 is GTSNPN and CDR2 SVGIG (reference sequence). The CDR3 DNA reads TGTGCCTGCGGAACTAGGAACACTGAAGCTTTCTTT. Its protein is CACGTRNTEAFF.

This clonotype occurred once. The gene calls are TRBV30 and TRBJ2-1; 10 bases align to TRBD1. V lost 1 base, J lost 0 bases, and 15 bases stayed unmatched. The CDR3 is 20 residues long. Per the germline V gene, CDR1 is GTSNPN and CDR2 is SVGIG (reference sequence). Written as DNA, the CDR3 is TGTGCCTGGAGTGGGCAAGGGGACAGGGGCCGCCCGAGCTCCTACAATGAGCAGTTCTTC. Protein: CAWSGQGDRGRPSSYNEQFF.

The chain couples TRBV20-1 to TRBJ1-6; D ambiguous. Per germline, CDR1 DFQATT and CDR2 SNEGSKA (reference sequence). This CDR3 is built from 12 residues. The V end was cut by 1 base, the J end by 6 bases, with 4 bases between. The CDR3 loop is CSARATNSPLHF. The CDR3 region has the DNA TGCAGTGCTAGAGCGACTAATTCACCCCTCCACTTT.

The V call is TRBV6-2 or TRBV6-3, the J call TRBJ2-1; TRBD1 aligns across 8 bases. Germline V CDR1 and CDR2: MNHEY, SVGEGT. V trimming: 10 bases; J trimming: 1 base; junction bases outside the gene matches: 3. The CDR3 is 13 residues long. CDR3 DNA sequence: TGTGCCACAGGACAGGGTTCCTACAATGAGCAGTTCTTC. Protein sequence: CATGQGSYNEQFF.

This clonotype is a singleton in its sample. The J gene is TRBJ2-5, the V gene TRBV2; D is ambiguous. Per the germline V gene, CDR1 is SNHLY and CDR2 is FYNNEI. The germline V and J ends were trimmed by 2 bases and 4 bases, with 8 bases remaining between them. This CDR3 is built from 13 residues. The CDR3 sequence is CASSEPNGETQYF. CDR3 sequence (DNA): TGTGCCAGCAGTGAACCTAATGGAGAGACCCAGTACTTC.

This clonotype was picked up one time. The chain recombines TRBV5-1 with TRBJ2-1, with 9 bases lining up with TRBD2. The germline V gene encodes CDR1 SGHRS and CDR2 YFSETQ. There are 16 residues in the CDR3. V gave up 0 bases and J gave up 4 bases; unmatched junction bases: 5. The CDR3 nucleotides read TGCGCCAGCAGCTTGGTGAGGCTAGCGGGGTACAATGAGCAGTTCTTC. Amino acid sequence: CASSLVRLAGYNEQFF.

The table lists this clonotype with a count of one. The chain uses TRBV3-1 and TRBJ2-2, with 7 bases matching TRBD2. After removal of 4 bases from V and 5 bases from J, the junction contained 13 bases not matched to a gene. This CDR3 is 17 amino acids long. Germline CDR1 and CDR2: LGHDT and YNNKEL (reference sequence). The CDR3 DNA reads as TGTGCCAGCAGCCTACCCTTGGGGAGCGGGGCGACCGGGGAGCTGTTTTTT. Translated, it gives CASSLPLGSGATGELFF.

This chain joins TRBV19 and TRBJ1-5; possible D gene TRBD1, 5 bases. The CDR3 is 15 residues long. The germline V gene has CDR1 LNHDA and CDR2 SQIVND (reference sequence). V shed 4 bases and J shed 3 bases, with 13 bases lying between them. The CDR3 region is CASSNQGADNQPQHF. Here the CDR3 DNA reads TGTGCCAGTAGTAACCAGGGCGCGGACAATCAGCCCCAGCATTTT.

The J gene is TRBJ2-3, the V gene TRBV5-1; 7 bases agree with TRBD2. Per the germline V gene, CDR1 is SGHRS and CDR2 is YFSETQ. This CDR3 region has 16 residues. V dropped 0 bases and J dropped 4; count of bases not matched to a gene: 8. This chain's CDR3 is CASSLAPGRVPDTQYF. The CDR3 DNA reads as TGCGCCAGCAGCTTGGCCCCAGGGAGGGTCCCAGATACGCAGTATTTT. The full variable domain, rest sourced from reference TRBV5-1 and TRBJ2-3, is KAGVTQTPRYLIKTRGQQVTLSCSPISGHRSVSWYQQTPGQGLQFLFEYFSETQRNKGNFPGRFSGRQFSNSRSEMNVSTLELGDSALYLCASSLAPGRVPDTQYFGPGTRLTVL.

This chain joins TRBV2 and TRBJ1-2; possible D gene TRBD1, 5 bases. Germline-derived CDR1 and CDR2 are SNHLY and FYNNEI. The CDR3 is 14 residues long. V was pared by 8 bases and J by 0 bases, with 13 bases between. CDR3 amino acids: CASVRQRTNYGYTF. The DNA for the CDR3 is TGTGCCAGCGTCAGACAGCGAACTAACTATGGCTACACCTTC.

The J gene is TRBJ1-2, the V gene TRBV30, with a possible D match to TRBD1 (6 bases). V was cut by 4 bases and J by 7 bases, with 19 bases left in between. The CDR3 consists of 14 residues. The germline gives CDR1 GTSNPN, CDR2 SVGIG (reference sequence). CDR3 region: CAWTSPTGTLGYTF. The CDR3 DNA reads as TGTGCCTGGACCTCCCCTACCGGGACACTTGGCTACACCTTC.

The J gene is TRBJ2-7, the V gene TRBV7-6, with 10 bases fitting TRBD1. Germline-derived CDR1 and CDR2 are SGHVS and FNYEAQ. This CDR3 spans 14 amino acids. Trimming at V came to 6 bases and at J to 3 bases, leaving 5 bases not matched to a gene. The CDR3 coding sequence is TGTGCCAGCAGTTCGGGACAGGGGCTCTACGAGCAGTACTTC. Translated: CASSSGQGLYEQYF.

The DNA for the CDR3 is TGTGCCAGCAGCTTATCGAGGTTATACAATGAGCAGTTCTTC. This translates into CASSLSRLYNEQFF. The chain couples TRBV7-2 to TRBJ2-1, with D unclear. The CDR3 runs 14 residues. V was pared by 2 bases and J by 4 bases, with 9 bases between. Germline assignment: CDR1 SGHTA and CDR2 FQGNSA.

The CDR3 bases are TGTGCCAGCAGCCAAGAAAGGACAGGGGCTTCACCCCTCCACTTT. This translates into CASSQERTGASPLHF. This chain links TRBV14 with TRBJ1-6, with 9 bases lining up with TRBD1. The CDR3 extends over 15 amino acids. Germline V gene lookup returns CDR1 SGHDN and CDR2 FVKESK. The V gene end was trimmed by 0 bases and the J gene end by 9 bases; junction bases not matched to a gene: 3.

This clonotype has just one count. In DNA form, the CDR3 reads TGCGCCAGCAGCTTGGATCGGCCGAAGCAGTACTTC. It encodes CASSLDRPKQYF. This chain connects TRBV5-1 to TRBJ2-7, with unresolved D. CDR1 and CDR2 (germline): SGHRS, YFSETQ. The V and J ends lost 0 bases and 8 bases respectively, with 9 bases between them. The length of the CDR3 is 12 residues.

The V and J genes are TRBV4-3 and TRBJ2-5; 7 bases agree with TRBD2. CDR1 and CDR2 from the germline V gene are LGHNA and YSLEER. Unmatched junction bases numbered 4, after V lost 1 base and J lost 5 bases. The CDR3 is 14 amino acids. The CDR3 region is CASSQAHGRETQYF. The CDR3, as DNA: TGCGCCAGCAGCCAAGCCCACGGGAGGGAGACCCAGTACTTC.

This clonotype was seen a single time. The V gene is TRBV12-3 or TRBV12-4, the J gene TRBJ2-2; 8 positions agree with TRBD1. Unmatched junction bases numbered 7, after V lost 6 bases and J lost 4 bases. The CDR3 is made up of 15 amino acids. The DNA of the CDR3 is TGTGCCAGCAGACCGGGACAGGCGGGCACCGGGGAGCTGTTTTTT. Protein: CASRPGQAGTGELFF.

The chain has TRBV12-3 or TRBV12-4 and TRBJ1-1, with D possibly being TRBD1 (6 bases). The CDR3 length is 15 residues. V was pared by 1 base and J by 6 bases, with 15 bases between. The CDR3 DNA is TGTGCCAGCAGTTTAGAGGGGGTAGGTTTCGCTGAAGCTTTCTTT. Its protein is CASSLEGVGFAEAFF.

The chain recombines TRBV23-1 with TRBJ1-5; D possibly corresponds to TRBD1 (6 bases). TRBV23-1 has ORF status, its function being uncertain. V was cut by 4 bases and J by 3 bases, with 19 bases left in between. This CDR3 spans 17 amino acids. The CDR3 DNA is TGCGCCAGCAGTCCAGCCAGGGGAGGTGGCGCCAATCAGCCCCAGCATTTT. Its protein is CASSPARGGGANQPQHF.

The chain couples TRBV25-1 to TRBJ2-5, with 7 bases aligning to TRBD1. CDR3 length: 16 residues. The V segment lost 3 bases and the J segment 3 bases; nucleotides outside the gene matches: 10. Germline CDR1 MGHDK, CDR2 SYGVNS. The CDR3 is CASSELGRGREETQYF. The CDR3 DNA sequence: TGTGCCAGCAGTGAGCTGGGTAGGGGGCGGGAAGAGACCCAGTACTTC.

The chain couples TRBV29-1 to TRBJ2-1; 9 positions agree with TRBD2. Germline loops: CDR1 SQVTM, CDR2 ANQGSEA. This CDR3 region has 14 residues. Trimming at V came to 4 bases and at J to 7 bases, leaving 8 bases not matched to a gene. The CDR3: CSVGGGGVMNEQFF. CDR3 in DNA: TGCAGCGTTGGGGGCGGGGGGGTTATGAATGAGCAGTTCTTC.

This sequence joins TRBV11-2 and TRBJ1-1, with 9 bases fitting TRBD1. With V trimmed by 6 bases and J by 5 bases, 10 bases remained unmatched. The CDR3 is 15 residues long. Germline V CDR1 and CDR2: SGHAT, FQNNGV. CDR3: CASSFSRQGGTEAFF. CDR3 DNA sequence: TGTGCCAGCAGTTTCTCTCGACAGGGGGGAACTGAAGCTTTCTTT.

This clonotype appeared a single time. The rearrangement joins TRBV9 to TRBJ1-2; D remains unclear. The CDR3 is made up of 14 amino acids. CDR1 SGDLS and CDR2 YYNGEE come from the germline V gene. Deletions cut 2 bases from V and 7 bases from J, with 15 bases between. This CDR3 reads CASSVRGSTGGYTF. CDR3 in DNA: TGTGCCAGCAGCGTGAGAGGTTCGACGGGTGGCTACACCTTC.

This clonotype has just one count. The genes are TRBV4-2 and TRBJ2-2; 10 positions match TRBD2. V shed 0 bases, J shed 5 bases, and the junction held 3 bases outside the gene matches. The CDR3 runs to 16 residues. CDR1 is LGHNA and CDR2 is YNFKEQ in the germline V gene. The CDR3 DNA reads as TGTGCCAGCAGCCAAGATAGCGGGAGGTCTACCGGGGAGCTGTTTTTT. Protein product: CASSQDSGRSTGELFF.

The chain is built from TRBV9 and TRBJ2-1; possibly TRBD1 or TRBD2 for D (5 bases each). This CDR3 has 14 residues. Germline-derived CDR1 and CDR2 are SGDLS and YYNGEE. Trimming cost V 3 bases and J 11 bases, with 18 bases left between them. CDR3 protein: CASSGGKGNEKQFF. In DNA, the CDR3 is TGTGCCAGCAGCGGGGGGAAAGGGAATGAGAAGCAGTTCTTC.

The rearrangement links TRBV30 to TRBJ2-3; no clear D gene. Trimming removed 2 bases from V and 6 bases from J, with 12 bases in between. The CDR3 contains 13 residues. The V gene's germline CDR1 is GTSNPN and CDR2 SVGIG (reference sequence). The CDR3 is CAWSRDVRDTQYF. The CDR3 bases are TGTGCCTGGAGTCGTGATGTGAGGGATACGCAGTATTTT.